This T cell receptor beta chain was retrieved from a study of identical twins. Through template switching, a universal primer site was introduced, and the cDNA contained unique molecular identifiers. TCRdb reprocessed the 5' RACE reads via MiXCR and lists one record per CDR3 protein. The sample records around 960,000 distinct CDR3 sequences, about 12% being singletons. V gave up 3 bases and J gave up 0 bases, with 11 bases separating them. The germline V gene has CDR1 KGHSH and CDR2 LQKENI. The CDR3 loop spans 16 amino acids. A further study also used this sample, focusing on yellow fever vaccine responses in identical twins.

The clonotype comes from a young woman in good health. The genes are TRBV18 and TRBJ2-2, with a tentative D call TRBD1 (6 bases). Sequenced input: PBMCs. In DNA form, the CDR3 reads TGTGCCAGCTCACCCCAGGGGTCCGCGAACACCGGGGAGCTGTTTTTT. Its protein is CASSPQGSANTGELFF.